This TCR beta chain appears in the sequencing data of a study of metastatic and nonmetastatic thyroid tumors. Across the whole study: Malignant thyroid and benign thyroid patients provided blood and tumor or nodule tissue whose repertoires were compared.

Authors' processing steps: CDR3 was compared across clinicopathological groups, and the resulting differences were used to build a distant-metastasis classifier for papillary thyroid cancer. TCRdb re-processed the PCR reads through MiXCR. The V and J calls were determined by TCRdb, not by the authors. This sample has some 28,000 clones; about a quarter occur once, and the top ten carry about 2.4%. By share, this clone ranks as medium-sized. The antigen is unknown. All patients were treatment-naive before thyroid surgery. Study-wide results and limits: When malignant thyroid tumors were compared with benign nodules, TCR beta diversity was reportedly significantly higher in the malignant tumors. This held in both blood and tumor samples.

Specimen: blood. The sequence was obtained from a female donor with papillary thyroid cancer or a benign thyroid nodule (not recorded which). Some clones in this sample may be carry-over from other donors' samples.

The CDR3 is CASSYYTGTYEQYF. CDR3 nucleotide sequence: TGTGCCAGCAGTTACTATACAGGGACCTACGAGCAGTACTTC. The rearrangement joins TRBV6-5 to TRBJ2-7, with D perhaps matching TRBD1 (6 bases). CDR3 size: 14 residues. Germline CDR1 is MNHEY and CDR2 is SVGAGI. Trimming stripped 1 base from V and 2 bases from J, with 9 bases between.